A selection of T cell receptor beta chains follows, all from one sample in a study of T cell changes during pregnancy in multiple sclerosis. Method: immunoSEQ multiplex PCR; TCRdb's copy keeps in-frame clones and lacks some. The sample lists 100,000 or so clones, approximately 90% occurring once. The sequencing here drew on peripheral blood, taken after pregnancy. These receptors were taken from a female donor with multiple sclerosis, enrolled in a pregnancy study. Each CDR3 is given with its conserved first and last residue. The order of the fields is D gene, clone size, J gene, V gene, CDR3 DNA, CDR3 protein. The D gene is left open where the match is weak. Not all rows give a size; the values are once, few, many and, for expanded clones, a class.

d_gene: TRBD1; abundance: .; j_gene: TRBJ1-1; v_gene: TRBV5-1; CDR3nt: TGCGCCAGCAGCTTGGGGGACAGGGCTAAACTAAACACTGAAGCTTTCTTT; CDR3aa: CASSLGDRAKLNTEAFF
d_gene: TRBD1; abundance: .; j_gene: TRBJ1-2; v_gene: TRBV4-1; CDR3nt: TGCGCCAGCAGCCAAGTGCCGGGACAGGATTTTTATGGCTACACCTTC; CDR3aa: CASSQVPGQDFYGYTF
d_gene: TRBD2; abundance: .; j_gene: TRBJ2-1; v_gene: TRBV10-2; CDR3nt: TGCGCCAGCATCCTGAGCCCGGGGGGAGCCAATGAGCAGTTCTTC; CDR3aa: CASILSPGGANEQFF
d_gene: .; abundance: .; j_gene: TRBJ1-5; v_gene: TRBV21-1; CDR3nt: TGTGCCAGCAACCTACGAGGGCATCAGCCCCAGCATTTT; CDR3aa: CASNLRGHQPQHF
d_gene: .; abundance: once; j_gene: TRBJ1-2; v_gene: TRBV7-9; CDR3nt: TGTGCCAGCAGCCGCCAGGGAGGAGCTAACTATGGCTACACCTTC; CDR3aa: CASSRQGGANYGYTF
d_gene: TRBD1; abundance: .; j_gene: TRBJ1-1; v_gene: TRBV6-1; CDR3nt: TGTGCCAGCAGAGAAAACAGAGGGACAGCGAACACTGAAGCTTTCTTT; CDR3aa: CASRENRGTANTEAFF
d_gene: TRBD2; abundance: .; j_gene: TRBJ2-5; v_gene: TRBV5-1; CDR3nt: TGCGCCAGCAGCGCGACCCGGACTAGCGGGACCCAAGAGACCCAGTACTTC; CDR3aa: CASSATRTSGTQETQYF
d_gene: .; abundance: few; j_gene: TRBJ1-1; v_gene: TRBV5-1; CDR3nt: TGCGCCAGCAGCTTGGGGACAGTGGGGCGGGGGACTGAAGCTTTCTTT; CDR3aa: CASSLGTVGRGTEAFF
d_gene: .; abundance: .; j_gene: TRBJ1-1; v_gene: TRBV25-1; CDR3nt: TGTGCCAGCAGTGAAGGGACACCGAACACTGAAGCTTTCTTT; CDR3aa: CASSEGTPNTEAFF
d_gene: TRBD1; abundance: .; j_gene: TRBJ2-7; v_gene: TRBV5-6; CDR3nt: TGTGCCAGCAGCCTATCCGGGACAGGGTTCCACGAGCAGTACTTC; CDR3aa: CASSLSGTGFHEQYF
d_gene: .; abundance: .; j_gene: TRBJ1-1; v_gene: TRBV7-6; CDR3nt: TGTGCCAGCAGCCATGCTGGGGGATGGGACATGAACACTGAAGCTTTCTTT; CDR3aa: CASSHAGGWDMNTEAFF
d_gene: TRBD1; abundance: .; j_gene: TRBJ1-6; v_gene: TRBV9; CDR3nt: TGTGCCAGCAGCGTAGGACAGGGGGAGACATCACCCCTCCACTTT; CDR3aa: CASSVGQGETSPLHF
d_gene: TRBD2; abundance: few; j_gene: TRBJ2-1; v_gene: TRBV6-4; CDR3nt: TGTGCCAGCAGTGAGAGCGGGGGGGCCAACAATGAGCAGTTCTTC; CDR3aa: CASSESGGANNEQFF
d_gene: TRBD1; abundance: few; j_gene: TRBJ2-1; v_gene: TRBV6-1; CDR3nt: TGTGCCAGCAGTGACCGGGACAGGGGTCATCATGAGCAGTTCTTC; CDR3aa: CASSDRDRGHHEQFF
d_gene: .; abundance: .; j_gene: TRBJ2-1; v_gene: TRBV19; CDR3nt: TGTGCCAGTAGTCCCCTCCCCGTCCCCTACAATGAGCAGTTCTTC; CDR3aa: CASSPLPVPYNEQFF
d_gene: TRBD1; abundance: once; j_gene: TRBJ1-5; v_gene: TRBV5-1; CDR3nt: TGCGCCAGCAGCTTGGGACAGGGACATCAGCCCCAGCATTTT; CDR3aa: CASSLGQGHQPQHF
d_gene: .; abundance: .; j_gene: TRBJ1-1; v_gene: TRBV5-4; CDR3nt: TGTGCCAGCAGCGGGGGGGCTATGAACACTGAAGCTTTCTTT; CDR3aa: CASSGGAMNTEAFF